This is a list of T cell receptor beta chains from one sample in a study of blood T cell repertoires in COVID-19. Here immunoSEQ multiplex PCR was the method, and the copy in TCRdb shows in-frame clones only, minus some. The sample holds over 250,000 clones, 80% to 90% seen once. Sequencing used PBMCs or T cells enriched from blood (not recorded which). The receptors stem from a man aged 35 to 55 who had recovered from COVID-19. Both conserved end residues are trimmed from each CDR3. Each record gives: J gene, D gene, V gene, CDR3 protein. D genes are given only for firm matches.

>TRBJ1-1|TRBD1|TRBV15
ATSRDIRQGAKGTEAF
>TRBJ1-4|-|TRBV4-3
ASSQENRATNEKLF
>TRBJ2-2|-|TRBV29-1
SAIRRKGVDTGELF
>TRBJ1-2|TRBD1|TRBV7-3
ASSVDRGGGYT
>TRBJ1-5|TRBD1|TRBV24-1
ATSDTRTGLGQPQH
>TRBJ1-1|TRBD1|TRBV19
ASSTGTGGAFTEAF
>TRBJ2-3|-|TRBV3-1/TRBV3-2
ASSVQGLNPDDTQY
>TRBJ1-5|-|TRBV19
ASSIEVGDRVGQPQH
>TRBJ2-7|-|TRBV5-1
ASSPLGATYEQY
>TRBJ2-1|TRBD2|TRBV2
ASSVAGGPYNEQF
>TRBJ2-1|-|TRBV24-1
ATSALAPNNEQF
>TRBJ2-3|TRBD2|TRBV6-1
ASSERGTSGGPKDTQY
>TRBJ2-5|-|TRBV12-1
ASSHDKRQGPETQY
>TRBJ2-6|TRBD1|TRBV7-3
ASSPQGQGSGANVLT
>TRBJ1-1|-|TRBV29-1
SVEQGLVTEAF
>TRBJ1-5|-|TRBV29-1
SVRFKAAQH
>TRBJ1-1|TRBD1|TRBV9
ASSARTGGLNTEAF
>TRBJ2-7|-|TRBV13
ASSPSPTGVTYEQY
>TRBJ2-1|TRBD1|TRBV18
ASSPLGTGGYNEQF
>TRBJ2-1|-|TRBV2
ASKRDRGNEQF
>TRBJ2-5|TRBD2|TRBV7-2
ASSLFPRGGRGETQY
>TRBJ1-1|-|TRBV27
ASSLRQGRRNTEAF
>TRBJ1-2|TRBD1|TRBV7-9
ATPVGQVINYGYT
>TRBJ2-5|TRBD2|TRBV18
ASSPAGLLAGGRETQY
>TRBJ1-1|-|TRBV5-8
ASKIRGEAF
>TRBJ1-5|-|TRBV29-1
SVLASPRGPQH